This T cell receptor (beta chain) was observed in a study of regulatory T cells in long-lasting Graves disease. Construction of TCR beta libraries relied on iRepertoire HTBI primers and on Arm-PCR targeting CDR3 regions. TCRdb re-derived calls from the multiplex PCR reads in MiXCR, one entry per CDR3 protein. Among 400,000 to 500,000 distinct CDR3 sequences listed, 16% were seen once. The CDR3 consists of 14 residues. CDR1 and CDR2 from the germline V gene are SGHAT and FQDESV (reference sequence). V was pared by 2 bases and J by 0 bases, with 8 bases between. Time point specified: newly diagnosed GD, antithyroid drugs for less than 3 months. PBMC-extracted RNA yielded the TCR library. These data were also filed under a second study, of T cells in Graves' hyperthyroidism and ophthalmopathy.

The sequence was collected from a woman younger than 35 with Graves disease. The chain carries TRBV11-1 and TRBJ2-7; D remains unclear. Here the sequenced sample was peripheral blood mononuclear cells (PBMCs), taken at new diagnosis, from a patient treated with antithyroid drugs. CDR3 DNA sequence: TGTGCCAGCAGCTTATCTGACGGCTCCTACGAGCAGTACTTC. This encodes CASSLSDGSYEQYF.